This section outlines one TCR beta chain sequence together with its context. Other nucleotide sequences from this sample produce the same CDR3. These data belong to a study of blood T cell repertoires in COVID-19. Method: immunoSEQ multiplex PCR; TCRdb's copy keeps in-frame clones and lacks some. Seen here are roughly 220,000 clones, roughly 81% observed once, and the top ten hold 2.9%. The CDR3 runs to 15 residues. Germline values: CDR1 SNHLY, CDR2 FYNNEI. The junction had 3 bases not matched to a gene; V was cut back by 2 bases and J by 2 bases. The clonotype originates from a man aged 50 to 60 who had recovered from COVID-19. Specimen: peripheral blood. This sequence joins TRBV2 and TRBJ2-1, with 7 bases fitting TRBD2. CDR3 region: CASSELAGAYNEQFF. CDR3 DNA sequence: TGTGCCAGCAGTGAACTCGCGGGAGCCTACAATGAGCAGTTCTTC.